This T cell receptor beta chain was identified in a study of shared clonotypes between healthy human individuals. This CDR3 is built from 16 residues. In germline, CDR1 is SEHNR, CDR2 FQNEAQ (reference sequence). V was clipped by 5 bases and J by 1 base, with 15 bases between them. Terminally differentiated effector memory CD45RA+ cells were excluded from the naive CD8 cells, which were CD45RO-negative and positively selected for CCR7. Clones were sequenced by immunoSEQ multiplex PCR, and TCRdb holds only the in-frame ones, with some missing. Here the sample spans approximately 1.9 million clones, around 93% being singletons.

The sequence was obtained from a man aged 18 to 29 in good health. Some clones in this sample may be carry-over from other donors' samples. The chain links TRBV7-9 to TRBJ2-1, with TRBD2 as a possible D gene (6 bases). Sequencing was done on a sample of naive CD8+ T cells from PBMCs. The CDR3 DNA sequence: TGTGCCAGCAGCGGGGGGATAAGCAGGTCCTACAATGAGCAGTTCTTC. Translated: CASSGGISRSYNEQFF.